This TCR beta chain was identified in a study of cytomegalovirus exposure and HLA in healthy donors (dated by TCRdb to about 2017). Describing the broader study: An earlier analysis of some 600 of the donors reported 250 to 350 Gb of sequence data and some 110 million unique TCR beta sequences obtained from roughly 170 million T cells. Roughly 300 gigabases of sequencing data and approximately 91 million unique TCR sequences made up an early release that covered approximately 620 HLA-typed donors. The T cell repertoires of under 700 subjects were profiled by immunosequencing and related to cytomegalovirus serostatus. Genome-wide SNP genotypes for about 65% of the roughly 700 donors were used in a later genetic analysis, which treated that subset as a discovery cohort. HLA typing included class I and class II loci at four-digit resolution. The study aimed to test whether signatures of past pathogen exposure could be identified by cataloging public T cell receptors. A later analysis re-examined previously published TCR beta repertoires from roughly 650 donors and added high-resolution HLA genotyping to investigate patterns of TCR occurrence. Among 398 genotyped donors of the cohort, an average of approximately 240,000 unique TCR beta nucleotide sequences was sequenced per donor, of which roughly 17% were non-productive. Of the roughly 400 genotyped donors, 81% fell in the genetic ancestry cluster associated with self-reported Caucasian donors. The later analysis used no new phenotypic data to find candidate immune exposures, relying instead on TCR beta sequences and their occurrence across donors. Every repertoire in the discovery cohort had been generated on one and the same sequencing platform. To decide whether each TCR beta V gene segment behaved as functional or pseudogenic, an earlier analysis of fewer than 750 of the donors relied on high-throughput TCR beta sequencing. Alongside the repertoire data, information on donor age, sex, ethnicity and CMV serostatus was compiled. Four to six DR-DQ haplotypes were handled as single units for association and clustering, since linkage in the cohort was strong. Typing coverage differed by locus: A, B, C, DRB1 and DQB1 were typed in roughly 629-630 donors, DQA1 in about 500, DPA1 in nearly 610, and DPB1 in 400 to 490. To predict cytomegalovirus infection status, the study combined high-throughput TCR immunosequencing, statistical association of individual TCRs with disease status, and machine learning. Besides the first cohort of 666 subjects, a separate validation cohort made up of 120 different subjects was used. What the research found in general, with its limitations: Only TCR beta chains were sequenced in this cohort, and the absence of alpha or paired-chain data limited detectable features. Because HLA typing was missing for some donors at each locus, association tests included only the typed subset. The authors suggested that the approach could potentially be extended to other disease states and immunological phenotypes. Most TCR sequences were seen in very few donors, while some public TCRs were found in many individuals. The classifier was reported to diagnose cytomegalovirus status with high specificity and sensitivity in both the original cohort and the validation cohort. A cluster of highly shared sequence variants was judged likely to represent a technical artifact of the sequencing pipeline. Presence/absence analyses assumed roughly uniform sequencing depth across donors, an assumption that may not hold. An earlier analysis of approximately 500 of the donors showed that most TCR beta V segments appeared in productive rearrangements either about 87% or about 30% of the time, which broadly matched IMGT annotations. V-gene and J-gene trimming of TCR beta chains was associated with a missense DCLRE1C variant in a later genetic analysis, and the association was replicated in an independent cohort. A further reported finding was that TCR beta sequences accurately predicted the HLA-A and HLA-B alleles for most subjects in the first cohort. In a later analysis, the rate of TCR association differed among HLA loci, with DRB1 alleles having the most associated TCRs and HLA-C alleles having the fewest. Correlated functional status among segregating V segments might reflect linkage disequilibrium, but an unknown experimental factor could not be ruled out. The earlier analysis of approximately 560 of the donors excluded approximately 15 rarely observed V segments, including chromosome 9 orphons, because counts were too low. A total of about 150 TCR beta chains were listed by the study as associated with cytomegalovirus. The only immune exposure information available for the cohort was CMV serostatus. A later genetic analysis reported fewer N-insertions in productive TCRs among donors in an Asian-associated ancestry cluster than the 666-donor mean. Assigning TCR associations to individual alleles was difficult when HLA alleles, especially DR and DQ, strongly co-occurred. In vitro tests confirmed that three of the cytomegalovirus-associated TCR beta chains recognize cytomegalovirus antigens. At a false discovery rate of 0.05, a later analysis linked roughly 17,000 TCR beta sequences to specific HLA alleles. A later analysis reported that several top co-occurrence clusters appeared linked to parvovirus B19, influenza, CMV and Epstein-Barr virus. In a later analysis, most CMV-associated TCR beta chains were found to appear HLA-restricted, with HLA associations seemingly driven largely by CMV exposure. A later analysis found that HLA-associated TCR beta chains were more clonally expanded and had lower generation probabilities than equally common non-associated chains.

Library prep was done by the immunoSEQ multiplex PCR assay. For the multiplex PCR, a mixture combining 60 forward primers for TCR Vbeta segments and 13 reverse primers for TCR Jbeta segments was used. Amplification of the CDR3 region of rearranged TCR beta genes was performed with a multiplex PCR assay on genomic DNA. Amplified TCR beta libraries were sequenced as 87-base-pair reads on the Illumina HiSeq System. Per the authors' processing: Across the roughly 700 repertoires, a later analysis counted approximately 83 million unique TCR beta chains, around 11 million of which were shared by at least two donors. Raw reads were error-corrected and collapsed into unique sequences by a nearest-neighbor algorithm in which closely related sequences were merged to remove PCR and sequencing errors. CDR3 sequences were aligned to IMGT reference sequences to assign V, D and J gene segments. Each retained sequence needed at least a six-nucleotide match to both a V gene segment and a J gene segment. Rearrangements were called productive when the CDR3 lacked stop codons and stayed in frame with V and J; all others were non-productive. Following IMGT convention, CDR3 was defined as the stretch from the second conserved V-encoded cysteine to the conserved J-encoded phenylalanine. The earlier analysis of about 560 of the donors excluded any sequence lacking an unambiguous match to a single V gene segment. An earlier analysis of several hundred of the donors called V segments functional above 56.7% productive rearrangements and segregating when the between-donor standard deviation exceeded 5%. A statistical classification framework was built for diagnosing cytomegalovirus status from the catalog of TCR beta chain sequences. In a later analysis, TCR nucleotide sequences were compared against IMGT/GENE-DB human TR gene sequences so that V and J genes could be assigned. A later analysis assigned CDR3 sequences and most-parsimonious VDJ recombination scenarios with the TCRdist pipeline. In a later analysis, every TCR beta chain was defined by the combination of its CDR3 amino acid sequence and its V-gene family, and reads without a unique V-gene family were dropped. A later analysis removed several hundred highly shared, low-generation-probability nucleotide sequences to deal with suspected cross-contamination and a sequencing artifact. A later analysis calculated a clonal expansion index for each public chain from normalized within-repertoire ranks of inferred template counts. A later analysis computed generation probabilities with a VDJ recombination model fitted to out-of-frame rearrangements, and checked the results against IGoR. A later analysis scored TCR-TCR, TCR-HLA and TCR-CMV co-occurrence with hypergeometric tests, applying a repertoire-size bias correction to TCR pairs. False discovery rates were estimated in a later analysis by permuting HLA or CMV assignments 20 times. In a later analysis, co-occurring TCRs were grouped using DBSCAN, with TCRdist sequence similarity added in when clustering inside HLA-allele-positive subsets. Co-occurrence clustering excluded repertoires with fewer than 30,000 or more than 120,000 public chains, plus five with anomalous nucleotide sharing. TCRdb took over this immuneACCESS table, retaining in-frame rearrangements with V and J assigned. Such tables are incomplete; in checked studies, under half of the missing clones stem from an unresolved V gene, and the remainder is unexplained. V and J calls and clone size follow that table, whereas D and trimming were derived from the DNA. This sample is represented by 100,000 to 150,000 clones; 60% to 85% of them were singletons. The ten top clones hold about 2% of the sample.

In total, more than 500 healthy bone marrow donors made up the cohort. At the time of sampling, every cohort member was nominally healthy, though immune exposures that went unrecorded were likely present. The donor was CMV seronegative and was included in the group of hundreds of seronegative cohort members. Every donor gave a peripheral blood sample, and the peripheral blood mononuclear cells from that sample were used for TCR beta sequencing. The Qiagen DNeasy Blood Extraction Kit was used to extract genomic DNA from the blood cell samples. As to this clone: The specificity of this receptor is unknown. Per-base quality was not reported, and no clone a single base away is much larger than it.

The sequence was obtained from a man aged 45-65 years in good health and CMV-seronegative. The sequenced sample consisted of PBMCs.

CDR3 reads: CASSQDKRAIEETQYF. At the DNA level, the sequence is TGCGCCAGCAGCCAGGATAAAAGAGCGATCGAGGAGACCCAGTACTTC. The rearrangement combines TRBV4-1 with TRBJ2-5, with no confident D gene call. CDR3 length: 16 amino acids, cysteine to phenylalanine. Only the CDR3 DNA is retained, 48 bases long and in frame from the first base. Cut back by 3 bases and 5 bases, the V and J ends lie 19 bases apart. Looking up the germline V gene yields CDR1 MGHRA and CDR2 YSYEKL.